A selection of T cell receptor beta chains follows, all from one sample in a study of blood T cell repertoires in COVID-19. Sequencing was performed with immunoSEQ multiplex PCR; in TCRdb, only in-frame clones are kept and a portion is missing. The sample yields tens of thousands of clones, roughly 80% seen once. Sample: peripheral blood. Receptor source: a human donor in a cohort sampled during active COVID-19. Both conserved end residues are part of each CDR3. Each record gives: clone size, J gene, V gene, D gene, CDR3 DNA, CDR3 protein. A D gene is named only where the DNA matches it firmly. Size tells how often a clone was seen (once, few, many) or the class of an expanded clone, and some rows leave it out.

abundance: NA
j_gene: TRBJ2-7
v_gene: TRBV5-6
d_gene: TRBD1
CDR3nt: TGTGCCAGCAGCTTAGTGGGACAGGGGTTAATGTACGAGCAGTACTTC
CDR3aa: CASSLVGQGLMYEQYF

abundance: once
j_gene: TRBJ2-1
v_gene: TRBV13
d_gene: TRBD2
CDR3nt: TGTGCCAGCAGCCGTGGACTAGCGGGAGTCTACAATGAGCAGTTCTTC
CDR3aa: CASSRGLAGVYNEQFF

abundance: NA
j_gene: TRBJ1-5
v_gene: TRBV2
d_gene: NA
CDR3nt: TGTGCCAGCAGTTTGAAGGGACATAGCAATCAGCCCCAGCATTTT
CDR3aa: CASSLKGHSNQPQHF

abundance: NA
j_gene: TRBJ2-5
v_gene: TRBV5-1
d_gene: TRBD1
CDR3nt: TGCGCCAGCAGCTTGGCGGACAGGGCTCAAGAGACCCAGTACTTC
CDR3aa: CASSLADRAQETQYF

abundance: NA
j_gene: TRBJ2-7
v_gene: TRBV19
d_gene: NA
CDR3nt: TGTGCCAGTAGTGTAGGGTCGGGTGAGCAGTACTTC
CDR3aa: CASSVGSGEQYF

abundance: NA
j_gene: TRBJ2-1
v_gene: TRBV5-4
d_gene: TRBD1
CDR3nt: TGTGCCAGCAGCCAGGCCCCGGGACAGGGGTCGTCATACAATGAGCAGTTCTTC
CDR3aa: CASSQAPGQGSSYNEQFF

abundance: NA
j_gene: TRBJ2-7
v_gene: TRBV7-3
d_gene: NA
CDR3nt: TGTGCCAGCAGCTTAAGCAGAAACTACTACGAGCAGTACTTC
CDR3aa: CASSLSRNYYEQYF

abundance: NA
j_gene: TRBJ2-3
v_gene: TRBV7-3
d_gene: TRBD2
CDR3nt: TGTGCCAGCAGCTTAGCGGGAGGTAGCACAGATACGCAGTATTTT
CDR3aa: CASSLAGGSTDTQYF

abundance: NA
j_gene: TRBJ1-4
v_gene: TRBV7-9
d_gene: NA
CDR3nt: TGTGCCAGCAGCCTGACGGGAAATGAAAAACTGTTTTTT
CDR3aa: CASSLTGNEKLFF

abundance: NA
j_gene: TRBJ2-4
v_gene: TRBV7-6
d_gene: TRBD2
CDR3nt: TGTGCCAGCAGCCCACGGCCACCGACGGGAGCGGGATCCAAAAACATTCAGTACTTC
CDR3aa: CASSPRPPTGAGSKNIQYF

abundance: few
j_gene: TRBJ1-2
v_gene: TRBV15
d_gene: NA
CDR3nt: TGTGCCACCAGCAGATCAAGGGGCTCGGAGGGCTGGTCTGCCTATGGCTACACCTTC
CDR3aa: CATSRSRGSEGWSAYGYTF

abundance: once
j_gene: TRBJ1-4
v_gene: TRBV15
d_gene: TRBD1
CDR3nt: TGTGCCACCAGCATGTGGGGACAGGGTGGTGGTGAAAAACTGTTTTTT
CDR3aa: CATSMWGQGGGEKLFF

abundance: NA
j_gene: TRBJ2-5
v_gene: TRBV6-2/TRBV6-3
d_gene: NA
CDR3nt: TGTGCCAGCAGCCCCCTGGAGACCCAGTACTTC
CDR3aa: CASSPLETQYF

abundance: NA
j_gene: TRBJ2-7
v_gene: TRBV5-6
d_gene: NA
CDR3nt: TGTGCCAGCCTCGCCCTCACAGGGAATCGCTACGAGCAGTACTTC
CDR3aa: CASLALTGNRYEQYF

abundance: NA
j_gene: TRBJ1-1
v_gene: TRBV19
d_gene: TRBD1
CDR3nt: TGTGCCAGCGAGGACAGGGTGAACACTGAAGCTTTCTTT
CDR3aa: CASEDRVNTEAFF

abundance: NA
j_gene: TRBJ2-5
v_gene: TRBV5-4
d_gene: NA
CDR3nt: TGTGCCAGCAGCCCAGGGGCTATCGCCGGGTATGAGACCCAGTACTTC
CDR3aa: CASSPGAIAGYETQYF

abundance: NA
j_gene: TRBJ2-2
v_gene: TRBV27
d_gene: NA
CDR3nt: TGTGCCAGCAGTTTATTTCAGGACACCGGGGAGCTGTTTTTT
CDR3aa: CASSLFQDTGELFF

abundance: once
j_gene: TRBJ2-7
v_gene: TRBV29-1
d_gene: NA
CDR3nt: TGCAGCGCCAGGGGTCGCGCCTACGAGCAGTACTTC
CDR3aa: CSARGRAYEQYF

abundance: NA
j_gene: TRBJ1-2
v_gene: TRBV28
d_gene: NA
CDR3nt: TGTGCCAGCAGTTCCCAGTTTGGCTACACCTTC
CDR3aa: CASSSQFGYTF

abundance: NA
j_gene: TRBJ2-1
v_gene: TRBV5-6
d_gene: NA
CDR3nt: TGTGCCAGCAGCCATGCGGAGCGGGCCTACAATGAGCAGTTCTTC
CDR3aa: CASSHAERAYNEQFF

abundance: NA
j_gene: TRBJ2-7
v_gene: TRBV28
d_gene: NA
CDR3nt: TGTGCCAGCAGCCCCCCCGGGGTGCCGATCTCCTACGAGCAGTACTTC
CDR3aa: CASSPPGVPISYEQYF

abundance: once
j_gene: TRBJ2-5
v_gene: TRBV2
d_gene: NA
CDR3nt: TGTGCCAGCAGTAGGATAGCCCAAGAGACCCAGTACTTC
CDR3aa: CASSRIAQETQYF

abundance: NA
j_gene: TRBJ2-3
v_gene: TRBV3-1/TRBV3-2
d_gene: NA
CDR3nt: TGTGCCAGCAGCCAAAGACTAACGGCGTCCCCCACAGATACGCAGTATTTT
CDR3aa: CASSQRLTASPTDTQYF

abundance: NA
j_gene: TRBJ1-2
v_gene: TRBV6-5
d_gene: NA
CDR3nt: TGTGCCAGCAGCCGATACTTGGATGGCTACACCTTC
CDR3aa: CASSRYLDGYTF

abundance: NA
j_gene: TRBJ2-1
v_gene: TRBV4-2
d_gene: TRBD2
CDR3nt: TGTGCCAGCAGCCCCGGGACTAGCGGGATCCGACCTCACAATGAGCAGTTCTTC
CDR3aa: CASSPGTSGIRPHNEQFF

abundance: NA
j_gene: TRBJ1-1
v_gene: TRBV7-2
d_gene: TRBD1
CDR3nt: TGTGCCAGCAGCAGGAGTAGACAGGGACCAGAAGCTTTCTTT
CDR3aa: CASSRSRQGPEAFF

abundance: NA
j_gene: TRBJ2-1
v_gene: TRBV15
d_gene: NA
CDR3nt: TGTGCCACCAGCAGACCAATCACAGGTTACAATGAGCAGTTCTTC
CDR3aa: CATSRPITGYNEQFF

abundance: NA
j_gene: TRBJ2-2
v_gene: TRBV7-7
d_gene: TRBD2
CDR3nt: TGTGCTAGCAGCGGGGCCACCGGGGAGCTGTTTTTT
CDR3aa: CASSGATGELFF